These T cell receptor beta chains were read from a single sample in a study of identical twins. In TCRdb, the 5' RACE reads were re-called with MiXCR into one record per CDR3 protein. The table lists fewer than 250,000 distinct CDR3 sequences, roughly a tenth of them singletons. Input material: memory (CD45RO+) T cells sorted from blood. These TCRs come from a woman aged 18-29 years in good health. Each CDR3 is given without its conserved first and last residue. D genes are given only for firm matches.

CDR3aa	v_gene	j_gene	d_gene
ASSQKTWGSWPYEQY	TRBV3-1	TRBJ2-7	.
ASSLFGRGTDTQY	TRBV5-5	TRBJ2-3	.
ASSPDGEGEQF	TRBV5-1	TRBJ2-1	TRBD2
ASSLDRGKAF	TRBV7-2	TRBJ1-1	.
ASSRITASSTDTQY	TRBV5-1	TRBJ2-3	.
ASGRDSNQPQH	TRBV27	TRBJ1-5	.
ASSLFSGGAYNEQF	TRBV5-1	TRBJ2-1	TRBD2
ASSRGQEAYNEQF	TRBV19	TRBJ2-1	TRBD1
ASSPERETQY	TRBV5-1	TRBJ2-5	.
ASSFVLAGDGDTQY	TRBV12-3/TRBV12-4	TRBJ2-3	TRBD2
ATSAPETQETQY	TRBV15	TRBJ2-5	.
ASRQGINSPLH	TRBV6-1	TRBJ1-6	.
ASSPRPDRRGYTEAF	TRBV18	TRBJ1-1	TRBD1
ASSLRRPENEQF	TRBV7-2	TRBJ2-1	.
ATRLGQRGTQY	TRBV24-1	TRBJ2-5	.
ASSLQNTEAF	TRBV5-1	TRBJ1-1	.
ARGQGGNTGELF	TRBV2	TRBJ2-2	TRBD1
ATSMSGATYEQY	TRBV5-1	TRBJ2-7	.
ATSRDLGNEQY	TRBV15	TRBJ2-7	.
ASSLSDRTSEQY	TRBV11-3	TRBJ2-7	.
AISEKELSTDTQY	TRBV10-3	TRBJ2-3	.
SARDRRGTSYEQY	TRBV20-1	TRBJ2-7	TRBD2
ASSSRAGSGANVLT	TRBV9	TRBJ2-6	.
ASSPDANQPQH	TRBV7-8	TRBJ1-5	.
ASSKRGGYEQF	TRBV9	TRBJ2-1	.
ASSITGFTGNTIY	TRBV6-1	TRBJ1-3	.
ASSRNSGAQETQY	TRBV9	TRBJ2-5	TRBD2
ASSFEGNEQF	TRBV3-1	TRBJ2-1	.
ASSFGQGVIGYNEQF	TRBV5-1	TRBJ2-1	TRBD1
ASRLTRSYEQY	TRBV7-2	TRBJ2-7	.
ASSLGDRDSPLH	TRBV5-1	TRBJ1-6	TRBD1
ASSGTGDTGELF	TRBV5-1	TRBJ2-2	TRBD1
ASSGLAGVAKNIQY	TRBV12-3/TRBV12-4	TRBJ2-4	TRBD2
AISENFGETQY	TRBV10-3	TRBJ2-5	.
ASSHGAQAGYYGYT	TRBV3-1	TRBJ1-2	.
ASRATGTPQH	TRBV12-3/TRBV12-4	TRBJ1-5	.
ASSQGRGTNEQY	TRBV3-1	TRBJ2-7	.
ASSSGTGGNTEAF	TRBV7-9	TRBJ1-1	TRBD1
AWARDWASNEQF	TRBV30	TRBJ2-1	.